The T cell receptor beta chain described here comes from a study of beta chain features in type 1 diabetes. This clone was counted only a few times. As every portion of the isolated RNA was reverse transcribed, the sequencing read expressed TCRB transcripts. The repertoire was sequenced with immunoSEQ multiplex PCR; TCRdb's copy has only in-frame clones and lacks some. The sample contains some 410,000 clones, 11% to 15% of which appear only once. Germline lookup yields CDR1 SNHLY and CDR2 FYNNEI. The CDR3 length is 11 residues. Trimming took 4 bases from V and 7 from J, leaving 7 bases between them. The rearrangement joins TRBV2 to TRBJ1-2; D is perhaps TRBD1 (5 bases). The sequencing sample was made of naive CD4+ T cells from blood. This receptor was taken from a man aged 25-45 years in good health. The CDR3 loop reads CASSVGTGYTF. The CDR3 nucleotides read TGTGCCAGCAGTGTAGGGACTGGCTACACCTTC.